This T cell receptor beta chain was recorded in a study of blood T cell repertoires in COVID-19 (TCRdb year 2020). Describing the broader study: Samples from collaborators originated in the United States, Italy and Spain and spanned both the acute and convalescent phases of COVID-19. The prospective study material was composed of cDNA or gDNA derived from T cells, B-cell-depleted T cells, or PBMCs. The dataset comprised deeply sampled blood TCRbeta repertoires from subjects exposed to, actively infected with, or recovered from COVID-19. The repertoires were made available in a free public database intended to serve as a resource for research on the immune response to SARS-CoV-2. Samples came from the ongoing ImmuneRACE study (first 160 participants) plus 1,254 subjects from 6 global collaborators. A de-identified subject ID, COVID-19 status, age in years and sex were almost always included in the sample metadata. Where available, HLA class I and class II types were taken from metadata supplied by the sample provider and were not determined by assay-based typing. The full study reports these points: How much clinical and demographic metadata was included differed by source and by participant, and the metadata was provided uncurated.

In the prospective study, participants were 18 to 89 years old, resided in 25 or so geographic areas of the United States, and were enrolled through a virtual design. In the prospective study, cohorts were assigned on the basis of participant-reported clinical history obtained from a screening survey and a study questionnaire. For ImmuneRACE Cohort 3, a participant was defined as recovered based on two consecutive negative NP/OP PCR tests, clearance by a healthcare professional, or resolution of symptoms. Mobile phlebotomists in the prospective study collected whole blood, serum and a nasopharyngeal or oropharyngeal swab from every participant. Additional blood draws and questionnaires over an approximately 2-month period could optionally be provided by prospective study participants. Prospective study blood samples were shipped either frozen or at room temperature before DNA extraction. About this clone: Which antigen it targets is not known. Base qualities are not at hand, and no much larger clone is one base apart.

V trim: 4 bases; J trim: 11 bases; unmatched bases: 6. For CDR1 and CDR2, the germline V gene lists MDHEN and SYDVKM. The CDR3 measures 14 amino acids from cysteine to phenylalanine. Only the CDR3 DNA stays, 42 bases, in frame from base 1. The immunoSEQ Assay, a bias-controlled multiplex PCR, was used to amplify TCRbeta CDR3 regions from genomic DNA. The study's processing was this. The number of nucleated cells in each sample was estimated by amplification of reference gene primers within the assay. To quantify the absolute abundance of each unique TCRbeta CDR3 rearrangement, sequence reads were collapsed and filtered. Productive Simpson clonality was computed per sample as the square root of Simpson's diversity index over productive rearrangements. TCRdb took over this immuneACCESS table, retaining in-frame rearrangements with V and J assigned. Such tables are incomplete; in checked studies, under half of the missing clones stem from an unresolved V gene, and the remainder is unexplained. The D gene and trimming were derived from the DNA, and the V and J assignments and clone size from that table. This sample comprises about 270,000 clones, approximately 89% of them detected only once. The ten largest clones take up approximately 1.8% of the sample.

Sequenced sample: PBMCs or T cells enriched from blood (not recorded which). The sequence came from a woman aged 55-69 years who had recovered from COVID-19. The V gene is TRBV28 and the J gene is TRBJ1-6; 9 nucleotides in the junction match TRBD1. CDR3 region: CASSSPGQGTPLHF. DNA sequence: TGTGCCAGCAGTTCACCGGGACAGGGAACACCCCTCCACTTT.